The 26 T cell receptor beta chains listed next were all sequenced from one sample in a study of shared clonotypes between healthy human individuals. Clones were read by immunoSEQ multiplex PCR, and TCRdb kept only the in-frame ones, dropping some. The sample contains about 490,000 clones, approximately 84% of which appear only once. Sequencing was done on a sample of PBMCs. The receptors stem from a middle-aged woman in good health. Some clones in this sample may be carry-over from other donors' samples.

The chain links TRBV6-6 to TRBJ2-1; no definite D call. The germline CDR1 and CDR2 sequences are MNHNY and SVGAGI (reference sequence). The V end lost 7 bases, the J end lost 4 bases, and 14 bases lay between the germline ends. This CDR3 has 14 amino acids. The CDR3 bases are TGTGCCAGCAAACGGCTGGGCCCTTACAATGAGCAGTTCTTC. It yields the protein CASKRLGPYNEQFF.

Comment on this clone: This may come from a read error, since a much larger clone is one base off. Other DNA sequences from this sample encode an identical CDR3 as well. The chain employs TRBV5-6 and TRBJ2-7, with D possibly TRBD1 on 6 matching bases. There are 12 residues in the CDR3. Germline-derived CDR1 and CDR2 are SGHDT and YYEEEE. CDR3: CASSSGTYEQYF. The CDR3 DNA is TGTGCCAGCAGCTCCGGGACATACGAGCAGTACTTT. The complete variable domain, with remaining parts taken from reference TRBV5-6 and TRBJ2-7, reads DAGVTQSPTHLIKTRGQQVTLRCSPKSGHDTVSWYQQALGQGPQFIFQYYEEEERQRGNFPDRFSGHQFPNYSSELNVNALLLGDSALYLCASSSGTYEQYFGPGTRLTVT.

The gene calls are TRBV30 and TRBJ2-1; 12 nucleotides agree with TRBD2. Trimming at V came to 3 bases and at J to 7 bases, leaving 4 bases not matched to a gene. The CDR3 contains 14 residues. Per germline, CDR1 GTSNPN and CDR2 SVGIG (reference sequence). The CDR3 nucleotides read TGTGCCTGGAGGTTTACTAGCGGGAGGAATGAGCAGTTCTTC. Amino acid sequence: CAWRFTSGRNEQFF.

Of note for this clone: A far larger clone is off by one base, so a read error is likely. The chain uses TRBV25-1 and TRBJ1-1, with D unresolved. The germline gives CDR1 MGHDK, CDR2 SYGVNS. V was cut by 1 base and J by 4 bases, with 13 bases left in between. This CDR3 region has 15 residues. CDR3 DNA: TGTGCCAGCAGTGAATGGAATCTGGTTTCCACTGAAGCTTTCTTT. Translation: CASSEWNLVSTEAFF.

The chain is built from TRBV10-3 and TRBJ2-7, with 11 bases fitting TRBD2. Germline V gene data show CDR1 as ENHRY and CDR2 as SYGVKD. Unmatched junction bases numbered 8, after V lost 5 bases and J lost 5 bases. The CDR3 contains 15 residues. DNA of the CDR3: TGTGCCATCAGTACAACTAGCGGGAGTATGGACGAGCAGTACTTC. It is translated as CAISTTSGSMDEQYF.

This sequence joins TRBV7-9 and TRBJ2-7, with 9 bases aligning to TRBD2. V shed 5 bases and J 0 bases; nucleotides not matched to a gene: 8. In germline, CDR1 is SEHNR, CDR2 FQNEAQ (reference sequence). CDR3 size: 16 residues. CDR3 amino acids: CASSPWGLASSYEQYF. The CDR3, as DNA: TGTGCCAGCAGCCCTTGGGGACTAGCAAGCTCCTACGAGCAGTACTTC.

As regards this clone: With only one base between it and a far larger clone, this is likely a read error. This sample also contains other DNA sequences that code for the same CDR3. The rearrangement uses TRBV28 and TRBJ1-5; 7 bases map to TRBD1. Germline trimming cut 8 bases from V and 5 bases from J; bases unmatched to any gene: 9. CDR1 is MDHEN, CDR2 SYDVKM, per germline. The CDR3 has 14 residues. CDR3 sequence reads: CASLKTQGDQPQHF. The CDR3 nucleotides are TGTGCCAGCCTCAAAACTCAGGGGGATCAGCCCCAGCATTTT.

The chain uses TRBV18 and TRBJ2-7, with D uncertain. The CDR3 is made up of 15 amino acids. The V end lost 0 bases, the J end lost 0 bases, and 9 bases lay between the germline ends. CDR1 and CDR2 (germline): KGHSH, LQKENI. Here the CDR3 DNA reads TGTGCCAGCTCACCACCCCAGGCCGCCTCCTACGAGCAGTACTTC. It is translated as CASSPPQAASYEQYF.

This clone was found a few times. The chain combines TRBV25-1 with TRBJ1-1; D is unclear. V shed 4 bases and J shed 1 base, with 7 bases lying between them. CDR1 MGHDK and CDR2 SYGVNS come from the germline V gene. This CDR3 spans 13 amino acids. The chain's CDR3 is CASSVGRNTEAFF. In nucleotides, the CDR3 is TGTGCCAGCAGTGTAGGACGGAACACTGAAGCTTTCTTT.

The chain combines TRBV2 with TRBJ2-2, with D perhaps TRBD2 (7 bases). The V end lost 6 bases, the J end lost 3 bases, and 17 bases lay between the germline ends. Germline CDR1 is SNHLY and CDR2 is FYNNEI. The CDR3 consists of 16 residues. The CDR3, as DNA: TGTGCCAGCAGGGGGGGGCCGAACGGGTACACCGGGGAGCTGTTTTTT. This sequence encodes CASRGGPNGYTGELFF.

V gene TRBV28 combines with J gene TRBJ2-4; no clear D. CDR1 and CDR2 from the germline V gene are MDHEN and SYDVKM. Trimming took 1 base from V and 5 from J, leaving 9 bases between them. The CDR3 is made up of 14 amino acids. The DNA for the CDR3 is TGTGCCAGCAGTTTATCTTCCCTTCAAAACATTCAGTACTTC. Encoded protein: CASSLSSLQNIQYF. Supplemented by reference TRBV28 and TRBJ2-4, the full variable domain reads DVKVTQSSRYLVKRTGEKVFLECVQDMDHENMFWYRQDPGLGLRLIYFSYDVKMKEKGDIPEGYSVSREKKERFSLILESASTNQTSMYLCASSLSSLQNIQYFGAGTRLSVL.

The V and J genes are TRBV6-1 and TRBJ2-6, with D tentatively TRBD2 (6 bases). The CDR3 extends over 17 amino acids. With 1 base removed from V and 0 bases from J, the gap between germline ends came to 10 bases. Germline CDR1 reads MNHNS; CDR2 reads SASEGT. The CDR3 protein is CASSEDGRISGANVLTF. CDR3 nucleotide sequence: TGTGCCAGCAGTGAAGATGGGAGGATCTCTGGGGCCAACGTCCTGACTTTC.

V and J are TRBV7-9 and TRBJ2-3; no clear D. Germline CDR1 and CDR2: SEHNR and FQNEAQ (reference sequence). The CDR3 runs 11 residues. Trimming took 5 bases from V and 3 from J, leaving 3 bases between them. CDR3 loop: CASSKTDTQYF. The CDR3 DNA reads TGTGCCAGCAGCAAAACAGATACGCAGTATTTT. Combining the CDR3 with reference TRBV7-9 and TRBJ2-3 gives the whole variable domain DTGVSQNPRHKITKRGQNVTFRCDPISEHNRLYWYRQTLGQGPEFLTYFQNEAQLEKSRLLSDRFSAERPKGSFSTLEIQRTEQGDSAMYLCASSKTDTQYFGPGTRLTVL.

CDR3 region: CASSRQGAANVLTF. The CDR3 DNA follows: TGCGCCAGCAGTAGACAGGGGGCGGCCAACGTCCTGACTTTC. The gene calls are TRBV10-2 and TRBJ2-6, with TRBD1 matching 10 bases. The J segment lost 6 bases and the V segment lost 5 bases, leaving 1 base of the junction unmatched. The CDR3 sequence is 14 residues long. Germline V gene data show CDR1 as WSHSY and CDR2 as SAAADI.

The CDR3 is CASSGRLAGYETQYF. In DNA, the CDR3 is TGTGCCAGCAGCGGGCGACTAGCGGGATATGAGACCCAGTACTTC. The J gene is TRBJ2-5, the V gene TRBV11-2, with TRBD2 matching 11 bases. Germline CDR1 and CDR2: SGHAT and FQNNGV. This CDR3 spans 15 amino acids. Trimming cost V 5 bases and J 5 bases; bases outside gene matches: 7.

The chain couples TRBV5-4 to TRBJ1-1, with a tentative D call TRBD1 (5 bases). CDR1 is SGHNT and CDR2 is YYREEE in the germline V gene (reference sequence). The length of the CDR3 is 13 residues. V was shortened by 5 bases and J by 1 base, with 9 bases between the two germline ends. In nucleotides, the CDR3 is TGTGCCAGCAGTTATGGACAGAACACTGAAGCTTTCTTT. Protein product: CASSYGQNTEAFF.

The V gene is TRBV19, the J gene TRBJ1-2; TRBD1 is a possible D gene (5 bases). Trimming took off 3 bases at V and 8 bases at J, with 19 bases between the two ends. Germline V gene lookup returns CDR1 LNHDA and CDR2 SQIVND (reference sequence). The CDR3 length is 15 residues. The CDR3 loop reads CASSIREGTRKGYTF. The CDR3, as DNA: TGTGCCAGTAGTATTCGGGAGGGGACTCGAAAAGGCTACACCTTC.

A word on this clone: A far bigger clonotype differs at one base, so this is likely a read error. Other nucleotide sequences from this sample produce the same CDR3. The chain has TRBV11-2 and TRBJ1-2, with D tentatively TRBD1 (6 bases). CDR1 and CDR2 from the germline V gene are SGHAT and FQNNGV. The CDR3 has 16 amino acids. Trimming removed 3 bases at V and 8 bases at J, with 22 bases between. The CDR3 protein is CASSFSRGAVSYGYTF. The CDR3 DNA reads as TGTGCCAGCAGCTTTAGTCGGGGGGCAGTTAGCTACGGCTACACCTTC.

The chain carries TRBV5-1 and TRBJ2-2; D tentatively reads TRBD1 or TRBD2 (5 bases each). The CDR3 consists of 17 residues. V lost 0 bases to trimming and J lost 6 bases, with 18 bases between them. The germline V gene encodes CDR1 SGHRS and CDR2 YFSETQ. CDR3 in amino acids: CASSLAISGPAAGELFF. Written as DNA, the CDR3 is TGCGCCAGCAGCTTGGCTATTTCGGGGCCCGCTGCCGGGGAGCTGTTTTTT.

V and J are TRBV15 and TRBJ2-7; no reliable D call. The V gene lost 0 bases and the J gene lost 0 bases, with 9 bases spanning the gap. Per germline, CDR1 LNHNV and CDR2 YYDKDF (reference sequence). This CDR3 has 15 residues. The DNA of the CDR3 is TGTGCCACCAGCAGAGATTTGCGCTTCTCCTACGAGCAGTACTTC. This gives the protein CATSRDLRFSYEQYF.

This rearrangement joins TRBV7-8 to TRBJ2-5; weak D call: TRBD1 (5 bases). The length of the CDR3 is 13 residues. Germline V gives CDR1 SGHVS, CDR2 FQNEAQ. Trimming pared 7 bases from V and 5 bases from J, leaving 14 bases between. CDR3 loop: CASNRIMGETQYF. The CDR3 nucleotides read TGTGCCAGCAACAGGATTATGGGGGAGACCCAGTACTTC.

The chain uses TRBV2 and TRBJ1-2, with TRBD1 matching over 7 bases. The V gene's germline CDR1 is SNHLY and CDR2 FYNNEI. This CDR3 contains 15 residues. Germline trimming cut 6 bases from V and 8 bases from J; bases unmatched to any gene: 15. The CDR3 DNA sequence: TGTGCCAGCAGCCCTCAGGGGGTATTGGACTCGGGCTACACCTTC. Translated: CASSPQGVLDSGYTF.

The chain recombines TRBV7-9 with TRBJ2-5; 11 bases line up with TRBD2. Germline V gene lookup returns CDR1 SEHNR and CDR2 FQNEAQ (reference sequence). The J segment lost 5 bases and the V segment lost 6 bases, leaving 8 bases of the junction unmatched. This CDR3 spans 15 amino acids. The CDR3 nucleotides read TGTGCCAGCAGTCTTACTAGCGGGAGTCAGGAGACCCAGTACTTC. As protein: CASSLTSGSQETQYF.

V is TRBV5-4 and J is TRBJ1-2; 9 bases fit TRBD1. The J segment lost 3 bases and the V segment lost 0 bases, leaving 6 bases of the junction unmatched. Looked up from germline, CDR1 is SGHNT and CDR2 is YYREEE (reference sequence). The CDR3 spans 16 residues. CDR3 nucleotides: TGTGCCAGCAGCTTGGGGGGGACAGGGCTCCACTATGGCTACACCTTC. Protein product: CASSLGGTGLHYGYTF. The full variable domain, with the rest looked up from reference TRBV5-4 and TRBJ1-2, is ETGVTQSPTHLIKTRGQQVTLRCSSQSGHNTVSWYQQALGQGPQFIFQYYREEENGRGNFPPRFSGLQFPNYSSELNVNALELDDSALYLCASSLGGTGLHYGYTFGSGTRLTVV.

This chain links TRBV9 with TRBJ2-3; no reliable D call. V was clipped by 0 bases and J by 4 bases, with 15 bases between them. This CDR3 spans 16 amino acids. Looked up from germline, CDR1 is SGDLS and CDR2 is YYNGEE. The CDR3 DNA sequence: TGTGCCAGCAGCGTAGGCTCTATAAGGAAACCAGATACGCAGTATTTT. Its protein product is CASSVGSIRKPDTQYF.

The rearrangement links TRBV4-1 to TRBJ1-5; 9 bases match TRBD1. Trimming removed 2 bases from V and 8 bases from J; junction bases left unmatched: 7. Germline V gives CDR1 MGHRA, CDR2 YSYEKL. The CDR3 is 15 residues long. The CDR3 nucleotides are TGCGCCAGCAGCCAACCGGGACAGGGAAGGAAGCCCCAGCATTTT. Amino acids: CASSQPGQGRKPQHF.